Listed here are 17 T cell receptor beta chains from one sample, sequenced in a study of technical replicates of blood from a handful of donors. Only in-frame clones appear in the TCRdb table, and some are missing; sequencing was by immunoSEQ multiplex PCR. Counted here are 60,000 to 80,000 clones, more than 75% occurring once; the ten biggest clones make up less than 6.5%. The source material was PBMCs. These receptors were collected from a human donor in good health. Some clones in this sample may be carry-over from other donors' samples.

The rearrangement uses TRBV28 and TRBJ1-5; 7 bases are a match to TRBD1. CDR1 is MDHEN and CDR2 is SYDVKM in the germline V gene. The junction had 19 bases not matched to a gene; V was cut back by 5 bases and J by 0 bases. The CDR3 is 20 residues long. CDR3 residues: CASSPRVHTRQGHSNQPQHF. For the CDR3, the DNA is TGTGCCAGCAGTCCCCGGGTCCACACCCGACAGGGACATAGCAATCAGCCCCAGCATTTT.

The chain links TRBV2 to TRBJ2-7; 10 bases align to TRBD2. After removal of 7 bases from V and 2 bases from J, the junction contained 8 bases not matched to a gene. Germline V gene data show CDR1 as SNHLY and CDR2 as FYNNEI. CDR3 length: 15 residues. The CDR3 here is CASTGASGGPYEQYF. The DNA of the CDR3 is TGTGCCAGCACCGGGGCTAGCGGGGGACCCTACGAGCAGTACTTC.

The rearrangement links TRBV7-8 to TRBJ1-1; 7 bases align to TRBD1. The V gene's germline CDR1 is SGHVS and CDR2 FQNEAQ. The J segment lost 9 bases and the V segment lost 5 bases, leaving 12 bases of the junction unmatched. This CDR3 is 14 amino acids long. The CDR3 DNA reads TGTGCCAGCAGCATAGACAGGGCTGGGTCTAAAGCTTTCTTT. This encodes CASSIDRAGSKAFF.

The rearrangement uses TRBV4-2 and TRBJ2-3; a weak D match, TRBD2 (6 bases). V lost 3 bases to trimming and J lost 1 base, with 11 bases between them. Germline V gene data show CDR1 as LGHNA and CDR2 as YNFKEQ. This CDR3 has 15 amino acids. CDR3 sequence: CASSQLGGGTDTQYF. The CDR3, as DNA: TGTGCCAGCAGCCAGCTGGGCGGGGGCACAGATACGCAGTATTTT.

CDR3 bases: TGTGCCAGCAGTGGCGCCTCCTCCTTGGGGACAGGGACCCAAGTTACGCAGTATTTT. Residues: CASSGASSLGTGTQVTQYF. The genes are TRBV6-1 and TRBJ2-3; 9 nucleotides line up with TRBD1. From germline, CDR1 is MNHNS and CDR2 SASEGT. CDR3 length: 19 amino acids. V shed 4 bases and J 8 bases; nucleotides not matched to a gene: 22.

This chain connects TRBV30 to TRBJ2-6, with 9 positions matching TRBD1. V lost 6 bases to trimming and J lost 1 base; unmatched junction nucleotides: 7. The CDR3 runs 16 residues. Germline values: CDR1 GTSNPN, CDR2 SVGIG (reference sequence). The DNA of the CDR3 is TGTGCCTGCCCCCGGGACAGGGCGTCTGGGGCCAACGTCCTGACTTTC. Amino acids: CACPRDRASGANVLTF.

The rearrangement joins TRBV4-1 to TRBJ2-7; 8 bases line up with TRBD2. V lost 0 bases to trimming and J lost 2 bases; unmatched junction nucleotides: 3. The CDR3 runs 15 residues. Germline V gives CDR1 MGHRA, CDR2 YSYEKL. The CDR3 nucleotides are TGCGCCAGCAGCCAAGATCGGGGGGGCGCCTACGAGCAGTACTTC. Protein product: CASSQDRGGAYEQYF.

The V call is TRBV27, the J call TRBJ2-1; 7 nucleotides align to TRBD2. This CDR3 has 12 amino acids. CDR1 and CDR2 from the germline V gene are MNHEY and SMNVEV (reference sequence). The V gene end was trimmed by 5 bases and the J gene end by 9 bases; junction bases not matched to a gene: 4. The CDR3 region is CASSRGLIEQFF. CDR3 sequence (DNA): TGTGCCAGCAGTCGGGGACTAATTGAGCAGTTCTTC.

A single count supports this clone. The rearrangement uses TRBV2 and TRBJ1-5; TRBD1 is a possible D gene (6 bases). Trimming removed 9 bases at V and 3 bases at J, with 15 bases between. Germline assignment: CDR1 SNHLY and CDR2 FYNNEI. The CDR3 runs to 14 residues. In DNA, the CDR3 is TGTGCCAGTAAGAAGGGACACATCAATCAGCCCCAGCATTTT. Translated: CASKKGHINQPQHF. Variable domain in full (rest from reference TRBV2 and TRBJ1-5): EPEVTQTPSHQVTQMGQEVILRCVPISNHLYFYWYRQILGQKVEFLVSFYNNEISEKSEIFDDQFSVERPDGSNFTLKIRSTKLEDSAMYFCASKKGHINQPQHFGDGTRLSIL.

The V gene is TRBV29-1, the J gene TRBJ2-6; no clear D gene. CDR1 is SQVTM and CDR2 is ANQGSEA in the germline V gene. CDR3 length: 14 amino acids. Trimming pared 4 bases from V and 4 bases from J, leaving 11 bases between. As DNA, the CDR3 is TGCAGCGTTGGAATGGTGAGCGGGGCCAACGTCCTGACTTTC. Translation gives CSVGMVSGANVLTF.

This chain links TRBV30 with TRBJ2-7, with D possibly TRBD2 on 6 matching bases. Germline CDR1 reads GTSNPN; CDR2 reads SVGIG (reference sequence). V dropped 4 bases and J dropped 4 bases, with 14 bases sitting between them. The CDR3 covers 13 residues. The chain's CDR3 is CAWNPGERYEQYF. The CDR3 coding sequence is TGTGCCTGGAATCCGGGGGAGAGATACGAGCAGTACTTC.

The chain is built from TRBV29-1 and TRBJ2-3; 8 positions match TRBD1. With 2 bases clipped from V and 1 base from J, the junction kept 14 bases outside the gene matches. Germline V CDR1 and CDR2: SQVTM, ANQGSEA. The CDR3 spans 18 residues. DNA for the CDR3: TGCAGCGTTGAAAAGCAGGCAGGGGGCGCGAGACGCACAGATACGCAGTATTTT. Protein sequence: CSVEKQAGGARRTDTQYF.

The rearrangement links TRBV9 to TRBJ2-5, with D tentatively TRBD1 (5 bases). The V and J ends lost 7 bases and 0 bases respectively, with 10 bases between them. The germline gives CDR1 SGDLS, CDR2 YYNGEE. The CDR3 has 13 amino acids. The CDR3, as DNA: TGTGCCAGCGGGAAGGGGTACCAAGAGACCCAGTACTTC. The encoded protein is CASGKGYQETQYF.

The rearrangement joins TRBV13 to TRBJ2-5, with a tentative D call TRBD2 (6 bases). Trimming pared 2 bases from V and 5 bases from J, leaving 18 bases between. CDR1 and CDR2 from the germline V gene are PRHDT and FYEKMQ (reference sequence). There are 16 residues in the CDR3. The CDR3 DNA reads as TGTGCCAGCAGCTTACGGGGGAGAGGAGTTCGTGAGACCCAGTACTTC. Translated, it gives CASSLRGRGVRETQYF.

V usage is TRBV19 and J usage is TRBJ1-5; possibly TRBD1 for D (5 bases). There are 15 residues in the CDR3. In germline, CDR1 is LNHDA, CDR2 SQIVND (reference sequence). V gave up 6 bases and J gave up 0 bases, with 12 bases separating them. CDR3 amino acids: CASSTGGASNQPQHF. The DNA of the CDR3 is TGTGCCAGTAGCACGGGAGGGGCTAGCAATCAGCCCCAGCATTTT.

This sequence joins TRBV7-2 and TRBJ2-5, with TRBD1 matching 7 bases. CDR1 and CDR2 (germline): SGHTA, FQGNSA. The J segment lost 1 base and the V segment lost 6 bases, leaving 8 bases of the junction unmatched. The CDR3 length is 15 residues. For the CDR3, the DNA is TGTGCCAGCAGGAACAAACAGGGGCTCCAAGAGACCCAGTACTTC. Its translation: CASRNKQGLQETQYF.

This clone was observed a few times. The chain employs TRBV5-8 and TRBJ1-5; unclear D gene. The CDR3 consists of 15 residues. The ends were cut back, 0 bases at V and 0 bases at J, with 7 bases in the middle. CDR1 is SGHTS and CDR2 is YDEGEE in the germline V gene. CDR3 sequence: CASSLADYSNQPQHF. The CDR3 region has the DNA TGTGCCAGCAGCTTGGCCGACTATAGCAATCAGCCCCAGCATTTT.